This entry features one TCR beta chain sequence. Its target antigen remains unknown. No qualities accompany the bases; no much larger clone lies one base away. The junction shows trimming of 0 bases on V and 3 bases on J, plus 7 bases between the germline ends. CDR1 and CDR2 are drawn from the germline V gene: SGHNT, YENEEA. Measured from the cysteine to the phenylalanine, the CDR3 is 14 residues long. Of all the DNA, just the CDR3 is kept, 42 bases in frame from base 1. Using the deep immunoSEQ assay, TCR CDR3 regions were amplified from genomic DNA by multiplex PCR. Genomic DNA extracted from each cell subset was distributed evenly over all wells of several immunoSEQ 96-well plates, and each plate served as one replicate. For unsorted PBMC, each replicate PCR was loaded with approximately 0.3 ug genomic DNA, equivalent to roughly 31,000 T cell genomes. Unsorted PBMC genomic DNA was sequenced across ten immunoSEQ deep assay plates. Purified libraries were measured with a Qubit 3.0 fluorometer, size-checked on a Bioanalyzer 2100, and measured again with the KAPA Library Quantification kit. Each immunoSEQ 96-well plate was sequenced on its own single-read 150-cycle Illumina NextSeq 550 flow cell. The source study handled its data this way. Because the immunoSEQ output held only junctional sequences and lacked quality scores, the filtering could not match the filtering applied to full-length reads. Sequences were annotated with PyIR, a Python wrapper for IgBLAST v1.9, using IMGT germline references to assign V/J genes and CDR3. Any read was removed if the V/J assignment was weak (E-value above 1e-6), the CDR3 was missing, or the read contained stop codons, out-of-frame junctions, or ambiguous translated residues. V3J clonotypes were defined as sequences sharing an identical inferred V gene, J gene, and CDR3 amino acid sequence. Percentage overlap between repertoires was calculated by dividing the number of shared unique clonotypes by the size of the smaller repertoire. Three approaches were used to assess repertoire richness: RTK rarefaction, the Chao1 estimator, and Recon v2.1 estimates of unobserved clonotypes. TCRdb re-hosts the immuneACCESS table, in-frame sequences only. Its copies lack some clones; in the studies checked, an unresolved V gene accounts for under half of them, and the cause for the rest is not known. The DNA gave D and trimming, while V, J and clone size come from that table. The sample table contains a few hundred thousand clones; only one count was recorded for roughly four fifths of them. Around 12% of the sample goes to the ten largest clones.

This sample stems from a study of shared clonotypes between healthy human individuals (dated by TCRdb to about 2020). Looking at the study overall: The cohort comprised a couple of women and a few men aged 18 to 49 years. Per donor, leukapheresis produced somewhere between about 0.8 and 9 billion PBMCs. The study deeply sequenced blood TCR repertoires of roughly five healthy adults to estimate repertoire size and the extent of clonotype sharing between individuals. Different laboratories and diverse techniques were used to prepare libraries and sequence TCR repertoires, to increase sequencing depth and limit assay-specific biases.

Donors were healthy HIV-negative adults with no recently reported acute infections or vaccinations. Every donor was a Caucasian adult residing in Nashville, Tennessee, USA. For unsorted samples, some 90 million PBMCs were counted and genomic DNA was extracted with the QIAamp DNA Blood Mini kit. Blood was obtained by leukapheresis, after which PBMCs were separated by Ficoll-Histopaque density gradient centrifugation and cryopreserved in liquid nitrogen vapor phase. What the work shows at the level of the full study, not this receptor alone: Sampling was restricted to blood, and TCR repertoires in tissues likely differ from the TCR repertoires found in blood. The small number of donors limited the genetic and exposure-history diversity represented. Based on pairwise subsampling, the degree of clonotype sharing among donors was expected to be affected by sequencing depth.

The sequenced sample consisted of PBMCs. The chain is encoded by TRBV11-3 joined to TRBJ2-3; no D gene call is confident. This TCR derives from a woman aged 40 to 50 in good health. Some clones in this sample may be carry-over from other donors' samples. CDR3 reads: CASSLDRTTDTQYF. The sequenced DNA: TGTGCCAGCAGCTTAGACAGGACGACAGATACGCAGTATTTT.